Here is one T cell receptor beta chain with its context. Its cognate antigen is unknown. The sample comes from a study of Ad26.COV2.S vaccination and SARS-CoV-2 variants. Turning to the study itself: Once, or twice with 56 days between doses, Ad26.COV2.S was given intramuscularly.

Clones were sequenced by immunoSEQ multiplex PCR, and TCRdb holds only the in-frame ones, with some missing. In the table there are about 460,000 clones, roughly nine tenths of which are singletons. The treatment denotes: 19 received Ad26.COV2.S at low or high dose, single or two shots; roughly five received placebo; per-sample allocation not given. Day 63 after the first vaccine or placebo injection was the time point for sampling. General study results and limits: CD8+ and CD4+ T cells specific for spike reportedly responded with substantial breadth after vaccination.

The receptor comes from a person between 18 and 65 years old who received the Ad26.COV2.S COVID-19 vaccine or a placebo. This material consisted of peripheral blood, taken in a trial of Ad26.COV2.S vaccine versus placebo.

The CDR3 DNA is TGTGCCAGCAGTGAAGAGGGACTAGCGGGAGGGCCTTTCAAGATTTTTAATGAGCAGTTCTTC. Its translation is CASSEEGLAGGPFKIFNEQFF. J is TRBJ2-1 and V is TRBV2, with 16 bases aligning to TRBD2. Germline V CDR1 and CDR2: SNHLY, FYNNEI. This CDR3 contains 21 residues. V gave up 1 base and J gave up 7 bases; unmatched junction bases: 16.